This TCR beta chain was recorded in a study of OX40 agonist ivuxolimab in advanced cancers. Patients were ineligible given autoimmune disease history or systemic immunosuppression. This table comes from immunoSEQ multiplex PCR, and its TCRdb copy is limited to in-frame clones, with some not included. The table includes under 85,000 clones, 88% detected once. The CDR3 is 18 residues long. CDR1 is SEHNR, CDR2 FQNEAQ, per germline (reference sequence). Losses at the gene ends were 3 bases for V and 0 bases for J; bases not matched to a gene: 10. General study results and limits: More expanded clones were found, on average, in CD8+ than in CD4+ T cells. It was not determined which antigens were specifically recognized by the peripheral T cells that had undergone clonal expansion.

A remark on this clone: Its target is not known.

The specimen was CD4+ or CD8+ T cells sorted from blood, collected in a trial of the OX40 agonist ivuxolimab. The chain carries TRBV7-9 and TRBJ2-1, with 8 bases fitting TRBD2. The sequence was obtained from an adult with an advanced solid tumor such as melanoma, head and neck, liver or kidney cancer. The CDR3: CASSFSASGQSSYNEQFF. The CDR3 bases are TGTGCCAGCAGCTTTAGCGCTAGCGGGCAGAGCTCCTACAATGAGCAGTTCTTC.